This record concerns one TCR beta chain sequence. The antigen is undetermined. Some clones are missing from TCRdb's copy, which holds only in-frame ones; the method was immunoSEQ multiplex PCR. The sample contains 98,000 or so clones, 85% to 95% of which appear only once. The sample is drawn from a study of OX40 agonist ivuxolimab in advanced cancers. Study details: Patients were dosed with the agonistic anti-OX40 (CD134) antibody ivuxolimab. Of mixed ages from about 20 to 80 and averaging roughly 64 years, the group was just under 85% male. Regarding the study as a whole: In the expanded peripheral T cells, antigen specificity was never determined. Some nonresponders also had low normalized T-cell clonal expansion.

The CDR3 is 13 amino acids. V gave up 0 bases and J gave up 7 bases, with 10 bases separating them. Germline-derived CDR1 and CDR2 are ENHRY and SYGVKD. The rearrangement links TRBV10-3 to TRBJ2-7; perhaps TRBD1 as D (5 bases). Specimen: CD4+ or CD8+ T cells sorted from blood, collected in a trial of the OX40 agonist ivuxolimab. This receptor was identified in an adult with an advanced solid tumor such as melanoma, head and neck, liver or kidney cancer. CDR3 nucleotide sequence: TGTGCCATCAGTGAGTCGGTTAGGGGAGAGCAGTACTTC. Translating it yields CAISESVRGEQYF.